The clone carrying this TCR beta chain was detected ten times or more. This sample stems from a study of low-dose radiotherapy and immunotherapy resistance in tumors. Study-wide background: Members of Cohort 1 were treated with 0.5 Gy per fraction every 2 weeks. The prescribed total PTV dose was 6.5 Gy. The study administered intravenous cyclophosphamide at 200 mg/m2 every two weeks, one day ahead of radiation and immunotherapy. Ipilimumab 1 mg/kg every six weeks, together with nivolumab 240 mg every two weeks, was given intravenously to patients.

Both TCRalpha and TCRbeta chains were reverse transcribed with V-gene-specific primers. Amplification, which lasted 20 to 25 PCR cycles, used a constant-region primer and V-primer adapter to amplify TCRs. TCRdb re-analysed the reads in MiXCR, keeping a single row per CDR3 protein. The sample shows approximately 89,000 distinct CDR3 sequences, over 15% of them seen only once. Germline lookup yields CDR1 SGDLS and CDR2 YYNGEE. V was trimmed by 1 base and J by 6 bases, leaving 6 bases between them. This CDR3 contains 12 residues. The time point: before trial treatment. The V call is TRBV9, the J call TRBJ2-3; weak D call: TRBD1 (6 bases). Sequencing was performed on PBMCs, taken before treatment. This sequence was found in a male donor with prostate cancer. The CDR3, as DNA: TGTGCCAGCAGCGTACAGGGGGATACGCAGTATTTT. The encoded protein is CASSVQGDTQYF. Using reference TRBV9 and TRBJ2-3 for the parts outside the CDR3, the full variable domain is DSGVTQTPKHLITATGQRVTLRCSPRSGDLSVYWYQQSLDQGLQFLIQYYNGEERAKGNILERFSAQQFPDLHSELNLSSLELGDSALYFCASSVQGDTQYFGPGTRLTVL.